These 22 T cell receptor beta chains were sequenced from one sample in a study of shared clonotypes between healthy human individuals. The method was immunoSEQ multiplex PCR; TCRdb's version includes in-frame clones alone and lacks a portion of them. This sample has about 980,000 clones, with 60% to 85% found just once. Sequenced sample: memory CD4+ T cells sorted from blood. Documented subset: CD45RA-negative fraction. These receptor sequences come from a man between 18 and 29 years old in good health.

Comment on this clone: This same CDR3 is encoded by further DNA sequences in the sample. The rearrangement links TRBV10-1 to TRBJ2-1, with 7 bases that match TRBD2. V lost 5 bases, J lost 0 bases, and 4 bases stayed unmatched. Germline V lookup: CDR1 WNHNN, CDR2 SYGVQD (reference sequence). CDR3 length: 15 amino acids. CDR3 nucleotide sequence: TGCGCCAGCAGTAGGGGCGGGAGCTCCTACAATGAGCAGTTCTTC. Translated: CASSRGGSSYNEQFF.

The chain employs TRBV11-1 and TRBJ2-5, with 7 bases fitting TRBD1. Losses at the gene ends were 1 base for V and 2 bases for J; bases not matched to a gene: 4. CDR3 size: 15 residues. Germline V lookup: CDR1 SGHAT, CDR2 FQDESV (reference sequence). The CDR3 nucleotides read TGTGCCAGCAGCTTAGAGGACAGGCCTCAAGAGACCCAGTACTTC. The encoded protein is CASSLEDRPQETQYF.

V gene TRBV5-6 combines with J gene TRBJ1-6; 7 positions match TRBD1. Unmatched junction bases numbered 9, after V lost 4 bases and J lost 8 bases. The CDR3 spans 15 residues. Germline CDR1 reads SGHDT; CDR2 reads YYEEEE. The CDR3 region has the DNA TGTGCCAGCAGCGGGAACAGGGGCCTCGATTCACCCCTCCACTTT. Amino acid sequence: CASSGNRGLDSPLHF.

This rearrangement joins TRBV5-1 to TRBJ1-6; D is undetermined. The CDR3 runs to 14 residues. Germline CDR1 is SGHRS and CDR2 is YFSETQ. Trimming removed 0 bases from V and 7 bases from J, with 8 bases in between. The CDR3 DNA is TGCGCCAGCAGCTTGGACCAGATAAATTCACCCCTCCACTTT. This sequence encodes CASSLDQINSPLHF.

This clone showed up many times. The CDR3 region is CSGPGTVIPPQHF. The CDR3 region has the DNA TGCAGCGGACCCGGGACGGTGATTCCGCCCCAGCATTTT. This chain uses TRBV29-1 with TRBJ1-5, with TRBD1 as a possible D gene (5 bases). V lost 7 bases to trimming and J lost 9 bases, with 19 bases between them. There are 13 residues in the CDR3. Germline CDR1 reads SQVTM; CDR2 reads ANQGSEA.

The chain employs TRBV28 and TRBJ1-2, with 9 bases identical to TRBD1. CDR3 size: 12 residues. The J segment lost 10 bases and the V segment lost 7 bases, leaving 7 bases of the junction unmatched. Germline V gene sequence: CDR1 MDHEN, CDR2 SYDVKM. The CDR3 coding sequence is TGTGCCAGCAACCTACAGGGGGCAGCCTACACCTTC. The encoded protein is CASNLQGAAYTF.

Only a few counts were recorded for this clone. This chain links TRBV29-1 with TRBJ1-1; maybe TRBD1 (6 bases). The CDR3 runs 11 residues. Germline lookup yields CDR1 SQVTM and CDR2 ANQGSEA. V was trimmed by 5 bases and J by 8 bases, leaving 12 bases between them. The chain's CDR3 is CSVRGGGEAFF. In DNA, the CDR3 is TGCAGCGTTCGAGGCGGGGGCGAAGCTTTCTTT.

As concerns this clone: Other DNA sequences in this specimen translate into the identical CDR3. The rearrangement uses TRBV19 and TRBJ1-5; weak D call: TRBD1 (5 bases). The CDR3 sequence is 14 residues long. Germline V gene sequence: CDR1 LNHDA, CDR2 SQIVND (reference sequence). V lost 3 bases and J lost 6, with 12 bases in between. CDR3 residues: CASSIAGGGQPQHF. CDR3 in DNA: TGTGCCAGTAGTATTGCTGGCGGGGGTCAGCCCCAGCATTTT.

V gene TRBV9 combines with J gene TRBJ1-2; 8 bases match TRBD1. CDR3 length: 16 residues. Germline CDR1 reads SGDLS; CDR2 reads YYNGEE. V lost 0 bases, J lost 5 bases, and 9 bases stayed unmatched. In DNA form, the CDR3 reads TGTGCCAGCAGCGTAGAGGACAGGGCCTCGTCGTATGGCTACACCTTC. It yields the protein CASSVEDRASSYGYTF.

J is TRBJ1-3 and V is TRBV15, with TRBD1 identical over 7 bases. Germline trimming cut 3 bases from V and 4 bases from J; bases unmatched to any gene: 9. CDR1 and CDR2 (germline): LNHNV, YYDKDF (reference sequence). The CDR3 is 16 amino acids. The CDR3 DNA follows: TGTGCCACCAGCAGTGCTACAGGGGCGACGGGAAACACCATATATTTT. Translating gives CATSSATGATGNTIYF.

The rearrangement joins TRBV14 to TRBJ1-6; 7 bases are a match to TRBD1. Germline loops: CDR1 SGHDN, CDR2 FVKESK. The CDR3 is 16 residues long. V shed 0 bases and J 4 bases; nucleotides not matched to a gene: 3. In DNA form, the CDR3 reads TGTGCCAGCAGCCAAGATGCCAGGGGGTATAATTCACCCCTCCACTTT. It translates to CASSQDARGYNSPLHF. Full variable domain (remainder filled in from reference TRBV14 and TRBJ1-6): EAGVTQFPSHSVIEKGQTVTLRCDPISGHDNLYWYRRVMGKEIKFLLHFVKESKQDESGMPNNRFLAERTGGTYSTLKVQPAELEDSGVYFCASSQDARGYNSPLHFGNGTRLTVT.

This clone was recorded once. The chain recombines TRBV27 with TRBJ1-1; 9 positions agree with TRBD1. The CDR3 runs 16 residues. The V gene's germline CDR1 is MNHEY and CDR2 SMNVEV (reference sequence). V lost 6 bases, J lost 0 bases, and 8 bases stayed unmatched. CDR3 sequence (DNA): TGTGCCAGCAGGCCACTTGGGACAGGGTTGAACACTGAAGCTTTCTTT. It yields the protein CASRPLGTGLNTEAFF.

V is TRBV6-5 and J is TRBJ1-2; no reliable D call. Germline V gene sequence: CDR1 MNHEY, CDR2 SVGAGI. The CDR3 extends over 14 amino acids. The V end lost 5 bases, the J end lost 2 bases, and 12 bases lay between the germline ends. The CDR3 nucleotides read TGTGCCAGCAGTCGAGAGGGTTTAAACTATGGCTACACCTTC. Translation gives CASSREGLNYGYTF.

The CDR3 region has the DNA TGTGCCAGCAGCTTGCTGCAGGCCCACTACGAGCAGTACTTC. It is translated as CASSLLQAHYEQYF. The V gene is TRBV5-6, the J gene TRBJ2-7; D gene uncertain. V was trimmed by 1 base and J by 3 bases, leaving 11 bases between them. CDR1 is SGHDT, CDR2 YYEEEE, per germline. This CDR3 is built from 14 residues. The full variable domain, completed using reference TRBV5-6 and TRBJ2-7, is DAGVTQSPTHLIKTRGQQVTLRCSPKSGHDTVSWYQQALGQGPQFIFQYYEEEERQRGNFPDRFSGHQFPNYSSELNVNALLLGDSALYLCASSLLQAHYEQYFGPGTRLTVT.

This rearrangement joins TRBV5-4 to TRBJ1-2; perhaps TRBD1 as D (5 bases). Trimming removed 6 bases at V and 4 bases at J, with 16 bases between. There are 14 residues in the CDR3. In germline, CDR1 is SGHNT, CDR2 YYREEE (reference sequence). The CDR3 loop reads CASTSGGEGYGYTF. The CDR3 nucleotides read TGTGCCAGCACCTCCGGAGGGGAAGGCTATGGCTACACCTTC.

This clone was seen a handful of times. The gene calls are TRBV4-1 and TRBJ2-1; 7 bases agree with TRBD1. This CDR3 region has 14 residues. Germline CDR1 is MGHRA and CDR2 is YSYEKL. V lost 4 bases and J lost 4; bases outside the gene matches: 4. CDR3 coding DNA: TGCGCCAGCAGCCGGGGACAGAATTACAATGAGCAGTTCTTC. Amino acid sequence: CASSRGQNYNEQFF.

The chain employs TRBV21-1 and TRBJ2-5; the table gives TRBD2 as D, unverified against the DNA. TRBV21-1 is marked as a pseudogene. The CDR3 runs to 14 residues. CDR3 nucleotides: TGTGCCCTCAAAGGGGGAGGGCGGAGGGAGACCCAGTACTTC. It yields the protein CALKGGGRRETQYF.

This clone was recorded only once. J is TRBJ2-7 and V is TRBV28; TRBD2 matches at 13 bases. Germline CDR1 MDHEN, CDR2 SYDVKM. Trimming at V came to 6 bases and at J to 3 bases, leaving 2 bases not matched to a gene. This CDR3 is 14 amino acids long. The CDR3, as DNA: TGTGCCAGCAGGACTAGCGGGGGGAGCTACGAGCAGTACTTC. This translates into CASRTSGGSYEQYF.

This clone was seen only a few times. The rearrangement uses TRBV10-3 and TRBJ1-2; D not certain. The CDR3 runs 15 residues. V lost 2 bases and J lost 3, with 13 bases in between. Germline-derived CDR1 and CDR2 are ENHRY and SYGVKD. CDR3 in DNA: TGTGCCATCAGTGAGAATTATTTGTTAGACTATGGCTACACCTTC. Protein: CAISENYLLDYGYTF.

Of note for this clone: The same CDR3 can be traced to other DNA sequences in this sample. The chain couples TRBV7-2 to TRBJ2-7; weak D call: TRBD2 (5 bases). CDR3 length: 13 amino acids. Between the trimmed V and J ends, which lost 3 bases and 0 bases, there was a span of 6 bases. The germline CDR1 and CDR2 sequences are SGHTA and FQGNSA. In nucleotides, the CDR3 is TGTGCCAGCAGCTTCCGGGGCTCCTACGAGCAGTACTTC. Translating it yields CASSFRGSYEQYF.

This clone came up once. The CDR3 DNA reads TGTGCCAGCTCGGAGGGGCCCCTCAGTCAGCCCCAGCATTTT. It is translated as CASSEGPLSQPQHF. J is TRBJ1-5 and V is TRBV6-5; weak D call: TRBD1 (5 bases). Per germline, CDR1 MNHEY and CDR2 SVGAGI. V dropped 8 bases and J dropped 6 bases, with 17 bases sitting between them. CDR3 size: 14 residues.

This rearrangement joins TRBV18 to TRBJ2-7; 13 nucleotides align to TRBD2. The CDR3 length is 18 residues. Germline V lookup: CDR1 KGHSH, CDR2 LQKENI. The V and J ends lost 5 bases and 0 bases, in that order; junction bases with no gene match: 10. CDR3 loop: CASSSWTSGGPSSYEQYF. Here the CDR3 DNA reads TGTGCCAGCTCATCTTGGACTAGCGGGGGCCCTAGCTCCTACGAGCAGTACTTC.